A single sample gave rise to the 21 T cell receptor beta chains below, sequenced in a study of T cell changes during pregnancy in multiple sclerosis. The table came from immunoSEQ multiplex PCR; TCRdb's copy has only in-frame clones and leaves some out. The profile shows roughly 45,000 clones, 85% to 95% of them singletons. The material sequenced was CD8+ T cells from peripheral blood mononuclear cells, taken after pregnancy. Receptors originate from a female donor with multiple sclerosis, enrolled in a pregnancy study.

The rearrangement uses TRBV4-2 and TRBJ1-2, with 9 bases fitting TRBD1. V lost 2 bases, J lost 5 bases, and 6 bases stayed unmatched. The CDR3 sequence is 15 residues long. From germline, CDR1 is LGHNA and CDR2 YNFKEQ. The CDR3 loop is CASSQKGQGPYGYTF. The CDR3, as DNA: TGTGCCAGCAGCCAAAAAGGACAGGGGCCGTATGGCTACACCTTC.

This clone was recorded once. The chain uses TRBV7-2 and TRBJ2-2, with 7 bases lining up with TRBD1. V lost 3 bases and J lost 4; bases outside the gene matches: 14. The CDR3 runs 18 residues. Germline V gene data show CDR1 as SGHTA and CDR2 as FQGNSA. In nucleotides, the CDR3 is TGTGCCAGCAGCTTGTCCGCAGGGGGTACGTGGGTCACCGGGGAGCTGTTTTTT. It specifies CASSLSAGGTWVTGELFF.

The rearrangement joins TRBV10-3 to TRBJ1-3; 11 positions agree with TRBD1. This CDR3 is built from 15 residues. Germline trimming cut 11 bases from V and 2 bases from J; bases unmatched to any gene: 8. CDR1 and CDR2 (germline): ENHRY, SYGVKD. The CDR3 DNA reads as TGTGCCGCGCTGGGACAGGGGGACGCTGGAAACACCATATATTTT. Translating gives CAALGQGDAGNTIYF.

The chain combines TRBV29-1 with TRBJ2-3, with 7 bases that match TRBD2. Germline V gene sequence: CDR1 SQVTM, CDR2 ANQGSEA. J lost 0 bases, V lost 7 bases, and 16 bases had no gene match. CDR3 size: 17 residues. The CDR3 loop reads CSAMGREQPTSTDTQYF. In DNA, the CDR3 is TGCAGCGCGATGGGGCGGGAGCAGCCAACTAGCACAGATACGCAGTATTTT.

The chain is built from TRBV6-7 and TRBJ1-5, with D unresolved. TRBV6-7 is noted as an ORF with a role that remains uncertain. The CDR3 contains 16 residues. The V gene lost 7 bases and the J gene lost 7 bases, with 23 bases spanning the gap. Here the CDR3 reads CASTKIPQQAGQPQHF. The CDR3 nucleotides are TGTGCCAGCACGAAAATACCTCAGCAGGCAGGACAGCCCCAGCATTTT.

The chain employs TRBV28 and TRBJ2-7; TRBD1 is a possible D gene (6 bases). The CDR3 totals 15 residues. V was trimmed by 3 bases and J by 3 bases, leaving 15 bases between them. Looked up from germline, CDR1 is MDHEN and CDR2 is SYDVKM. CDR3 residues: CASSFHRQAGYEQYF. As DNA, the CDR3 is TGTGCCAGCAGTTTCCATCGACAGGCGGGCTACGAGCAGTACTTC. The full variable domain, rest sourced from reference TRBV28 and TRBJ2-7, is DVKVTQSSRYLVKRTGEKVFLECVQDMDHENMFWYRQDPGLGLRLIYFSYDVKMKEKGDIPEGYSVSREKKERFSLILESASTNQTSMYLCASSFHRQAGYEQYFGPGTRLTVT.

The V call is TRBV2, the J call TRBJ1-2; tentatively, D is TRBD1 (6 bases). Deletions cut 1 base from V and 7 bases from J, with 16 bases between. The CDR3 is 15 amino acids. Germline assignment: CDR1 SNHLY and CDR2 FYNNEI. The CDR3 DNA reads TGTGCCAGCAGTGAAGACAGGGATGCCCGCTTTGGCTACACCTTC. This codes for CASSEDRDARFGYTF.

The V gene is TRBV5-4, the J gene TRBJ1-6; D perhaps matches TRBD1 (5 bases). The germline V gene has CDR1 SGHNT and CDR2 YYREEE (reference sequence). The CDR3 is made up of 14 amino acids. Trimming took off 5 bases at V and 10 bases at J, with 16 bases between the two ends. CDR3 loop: CASSFAGGNSPLHF. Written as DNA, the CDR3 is TGTGCCAGCAGTTTTGCGGGGGGTAACTCACCCCTCCACTTT.

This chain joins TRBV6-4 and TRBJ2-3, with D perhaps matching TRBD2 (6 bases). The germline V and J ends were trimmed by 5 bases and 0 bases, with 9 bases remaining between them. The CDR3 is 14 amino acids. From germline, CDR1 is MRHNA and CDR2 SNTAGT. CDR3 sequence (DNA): TGTGCCAGCAGTTCCGGGACTAGCACAGATACGCAGTATTTT. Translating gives CASSSGTSTDTQYF.

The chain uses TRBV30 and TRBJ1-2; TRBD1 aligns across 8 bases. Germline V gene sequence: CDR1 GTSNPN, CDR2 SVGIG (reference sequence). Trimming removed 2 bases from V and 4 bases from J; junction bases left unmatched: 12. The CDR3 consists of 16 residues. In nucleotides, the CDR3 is TGTGCCTGGAGTCCTCCAGGACAGGGCAGAGGCTATGGCTACACCTTC. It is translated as CAWSPPGQGRGYGYTF.

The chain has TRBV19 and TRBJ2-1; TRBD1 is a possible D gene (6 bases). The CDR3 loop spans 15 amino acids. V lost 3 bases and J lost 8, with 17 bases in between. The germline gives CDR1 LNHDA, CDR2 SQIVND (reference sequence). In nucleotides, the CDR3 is TGTGCCAGTAGTATCAGGACAGCCTCAGGAGATGAGCAGTTCTTC. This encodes CASSIRTASGDEQFF.

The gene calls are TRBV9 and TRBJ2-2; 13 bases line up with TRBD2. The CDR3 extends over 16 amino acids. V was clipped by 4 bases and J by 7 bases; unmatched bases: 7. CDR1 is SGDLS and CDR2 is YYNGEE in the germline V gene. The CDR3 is CASSLRLAGGLGELFF. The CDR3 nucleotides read TGTGCCAGCAGCCTCCGACTAGCGGGGGGCCTCGGGGAGCTGTTTTTT.

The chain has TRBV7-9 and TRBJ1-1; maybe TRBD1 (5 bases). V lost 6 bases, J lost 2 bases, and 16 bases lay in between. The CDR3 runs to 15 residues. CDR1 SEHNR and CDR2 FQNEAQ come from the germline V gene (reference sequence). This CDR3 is CASSFSEWGNTEAFF. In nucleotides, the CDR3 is TGTGCCAGCAGTTTCTCCGAGTGGGGCAACACTGAAGCTTTCTTT.

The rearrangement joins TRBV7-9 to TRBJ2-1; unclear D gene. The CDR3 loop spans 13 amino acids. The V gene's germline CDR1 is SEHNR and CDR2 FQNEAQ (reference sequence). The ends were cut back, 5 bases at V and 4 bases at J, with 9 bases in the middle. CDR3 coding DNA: TGTGCCAGCAGCGAGAATGAGTACAATGAGCAGTTCTTC. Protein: CASSENEYNEQFF.

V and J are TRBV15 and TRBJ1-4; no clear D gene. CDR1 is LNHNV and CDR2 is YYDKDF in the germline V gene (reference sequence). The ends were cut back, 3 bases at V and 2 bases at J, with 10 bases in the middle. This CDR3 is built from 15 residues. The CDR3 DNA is TGTGCCACCAGCAGCGGGATAGGGACTAATGAAAAACTGTTTTTT. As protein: CATSSGIGTNEKLFF.

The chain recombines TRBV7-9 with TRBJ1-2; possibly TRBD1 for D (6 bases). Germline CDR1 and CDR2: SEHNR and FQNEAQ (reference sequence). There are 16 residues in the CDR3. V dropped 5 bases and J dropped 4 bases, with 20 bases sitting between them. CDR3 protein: CASSHPIRGHSYGYTF. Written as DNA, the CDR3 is TGTGCCAGCAGCCATCCAATTAGGGGACACAGCTATGGCTACACCTTC.

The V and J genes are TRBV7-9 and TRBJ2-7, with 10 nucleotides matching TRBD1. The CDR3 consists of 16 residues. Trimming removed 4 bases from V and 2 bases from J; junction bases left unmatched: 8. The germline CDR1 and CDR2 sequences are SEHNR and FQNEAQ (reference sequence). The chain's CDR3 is CASSSPGQGRPYEQYF. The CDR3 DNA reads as TGTGCCAGCAGCTCCCCGGGACAGGGGAGGCCCTACGAGCAGTACTTC.

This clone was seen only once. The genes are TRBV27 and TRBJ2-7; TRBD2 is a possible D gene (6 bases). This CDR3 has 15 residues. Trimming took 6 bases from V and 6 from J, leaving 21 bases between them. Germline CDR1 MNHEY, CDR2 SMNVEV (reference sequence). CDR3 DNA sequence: TGTGCCAGCAGCTCAGGACACTCCTACGGGGGCGAGCAGTACTTC. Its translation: CASSSGHSYGGEQYF.

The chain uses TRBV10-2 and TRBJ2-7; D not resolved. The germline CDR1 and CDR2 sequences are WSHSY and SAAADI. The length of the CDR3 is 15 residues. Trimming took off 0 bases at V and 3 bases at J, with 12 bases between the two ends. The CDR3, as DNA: TGCGCCAGCAGTGAGTCGACGCTAGTGGACTACGAGCAGTACTTC. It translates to CASSESTLVDYEQYF.

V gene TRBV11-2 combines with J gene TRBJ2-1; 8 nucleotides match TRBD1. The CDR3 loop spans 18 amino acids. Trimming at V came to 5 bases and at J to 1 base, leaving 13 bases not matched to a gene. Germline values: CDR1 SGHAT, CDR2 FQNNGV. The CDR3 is CASSLGQGRRTSYNEQFF. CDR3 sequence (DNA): TGTGCCAGCAGCCTAGGACAGGGCCGACGAACATCCTACAATGAGCAGTTCTTC. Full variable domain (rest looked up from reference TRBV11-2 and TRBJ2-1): EAGVAQSPRYKIIEKRQSVAFWCNPISGHATLYWYQQILGQGPKLLIQFQNNGVVDDSQLPKDRFSAERLKGVDSTLKIQPAKLEDSAVYLCASSLGQGRRTSYNEQFFGPGTRLTVL.

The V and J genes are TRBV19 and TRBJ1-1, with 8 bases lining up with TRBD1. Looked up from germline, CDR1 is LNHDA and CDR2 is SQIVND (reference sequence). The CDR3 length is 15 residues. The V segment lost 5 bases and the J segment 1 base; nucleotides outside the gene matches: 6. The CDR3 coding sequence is TGTGCCAGTAGTCTCTCCGGGACAGGGAACACTGAAGCTTTCTTT. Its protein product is CASSLSGTGNTEAFF.